What follows are 32 T cell receptor beta chains derived from one specimen sequenced in a study of cytomegalovirus exposure and HLA in healthy donors. Sequencing used immunoSEQ multiplex PCR; TCRdb keeps in-frame clones, though not all of them. The sample has roughly 330,000 clones; around 90% are singletons. Sequences were obtained from PBMCs. These TCRs come from a young woman in good health and CMV-seropositive.

The gene calls are TRBV2 and TRBJ1-4, with no clear D. Germline CDR1 SNHLY, CDR2 FYNNEI. The CDR3 has 15 amino acids. Trimming took 1 base from V and 8 from J, leaving 14 bases between them. This chain's CDR3 is CASSEENGPIEKLFF. The CDR3 nucleotides are TGTGCCAGCAGTGAAGAGAACGGCCCTATCGAAAAACTGTTTTTT. Using reference TRBV2 and TRBJ1-4 for the parts outside the CDR3, the full variable domain is EPEVTQTPSHQVTQMGQEVILRCVPISNHLYFYWYRQILGQKVEFLVSFYNNEISEKSEIFDDQFSVERPDGSNFTLKIRSTKLEDSAMYFCASSEENGPIEKLFFGSGTQLSVL.

This clone appeared a few times. This chain connects TRBV19 to TRBJ1-5; 11 bases map to TRBD1. Germline assignment: CDR1 LNHDA and CDR2 SQIVND (reference sequence). The CDR3 covers 15 residues. V was clipped by 5 bases and J by 9 bases; unmatched bases: 9. The CDR3 DNA sequence: TGTGCCAGTAGTTCCACCGGGACAGGGGGTATGCCCCAGCATTTT. Translating gives CASSSTGTGGMPQHF. Using reference TRBV19 and TRBJ1-5 for the parts outside the CDR3, the full variable domain is DGGITQSPKYLFRKEGQNVTLSCEQNLNHDAMYWYRQDPGQGLRLIYYSQIVNDFQKGDIAEGYSVSREKKESFPLTVTSAQKNPTAFYLCASSSTGTGGMPQHFGDGTRLSIL.

This rearrangement joins TRBV14 to TRBJ2-7; 12 positions agree with TRBD2. The germline V gene encodes CDR1 SGHDN and CDR2 FVKESK. V shed 4 bases, J shed 2 bases, and the junction held 6 bases outside the gene matches. The length of the CDR3 is 16 residues. This CDR3 is CASSPLASGGAYEQYF. The CDR3 DNA follows: TGTGCCAGCAGCCCTCTCGCTAGCGGGGGGGCCTACGAGCAGTACTTC.

CDR3 residues: CAISSPGHPYEQYF. The CDR3 DNA sequence: TGTGCCATCAGTTCTCCGGGACACCCCTACGAGCAGTACTTC. This rearrangement joins TRBV10-3 to TRBJ2-7; D is perhaps TRBD1 (6 bases). Deletions cut 5 bases from V and 2 bases from J, with 13 bases between. The V gene's germline CDR1 is ENHRY and CDR2 SYGVKD. The CDR3 extends over 14 amino acids.

The chain is built from TRBV18 and TRBJ1-6; D is unresolved. V lost 2 bases, J lost 7 bases, and 12 bases lay in between. The CDR3 is 15 amino acids. Looked up from germline, CDR1 is KGHSH and CDR2 is LQKENI. The CDR3 is CASSPTVSKNSPLHF. The CDR3 bases are TGTGCCAGCTCACCAACAGTTAGCAAGAATTCACCCCTCCACTTT.

As DNA, the CDR3 is TGCGCCAGCAGCCAATTTTCCGGGACACCATCCTACGAGCAGTACTTC. Translating it yields CASSQFSGTPSYEQYF. The rearrangement links TRBV4-3 to TRBJ2-7, with D maybe TRBD1 (6 bases). From germline, CDR1 is LGHNA and CDR2 YSLEER. The CDR3 covers 16 residues. V was clipped by 2 bases and J by 1 base, with 15 bases between them.

V and J are TRBV28 and TRBJ1-2, with D hard to call. This CDR3 region has 12 residues. In germline, CDR1 is MDHEN, CDR2 SYDVKM. The V and J ends lost 7 bases and 6 bases respectively, with 12 bases between them. CDR3 sequence: CASKEVRHGYTF. Here the CDR3 DNA reads TGTGCCAGCAAGGAGGTTAGACATGGCTACACCTTC.

The V gene is TRBV7-9, the J gene TRBJ2-7; D may be TRBD1 (6 bases). This CDR3 spans 13 amino acids. Germline V CDR1 and CDR2: SEHNR, FQNEAQ (reference sequence). Trimming removed 6 bases from V and 0 bases from J, with 9 bases in between. The DNA of the CDR3 is TGTGCCAGCAGGATGGGGGCCTCCTACGAGCAGTACTTC. Protein sequence: CASRMGASYEQYF.

The V and J genes are TRBV6-1 and TRBJ2-2, with 8 bases lining up with TRBD2. CDR1 and CDR2 (germline): MNHNS, SASEGT. The CDR3 loop spans 15 amino acids. The V and J ends lost 10 bases and 6 bases, in that order; junction bases with no gene match: 13. The CDR3 nucleotides read TGTGCCACTCACCTTCCGGGACTAGTCGCCGGGGAGCTGTTTTTT. This encodes CATHLPGLVAGELFF.

V is TRBV11-2 and J is TRBJ1-1, with TRBD1 as a possible D gene (6 bases). Deletions cut 1 base from V and 3 bases from J, with 12 bases between. CDR1 SGHAT and CDR2 FQNNGV come from the germline V gene. This CDR3 contains 15 residues. The CDR3 region is CASSLGNRGDTEAFF. In DNA form, the CDR3 reads TGTGCCAGCAGCTTAGGGAATAGGGGGGACACTGAAGCTTTCTTT.

The V gene is TRBV5-1, the J gene TRBJ1-1, with D possibly being TRBD1 (5 bases). The germline V gene has CDR1 SGHRS and CDR2 YFSETQ. The V end lost 3 bases, the J end lost 1 base, and 10 bases lay between the germline ends. The CDR3 has 14 amino acids. CDR3 amino acids: CASSSGLPNTEAFF. In DNA form, the CDR3 reads TGCGCCAGCAGCTCGGGACTGCCGAACACTGAAGCTTTCTTT.

The chain links TRBV5-6 to TRBJ2-1; no firm D call. CDR3 size: 13 residues. V lost 6 bases and J lost 5, with 12 bases in between. In germline, CDR1 is SGHDT, CDR2 YYEEEE. DNA of the CDR3: TGTGCCAGCAATGGTAATCCCAACAATGAGCAGTTCTTC. Encoded protein: CASNGNPNNEQFF. The full variable domain, in which reference TRBV5-6 and TRBJ2-1 provide the parts outside the CDR3, is DAGVTQSPTHLIKTRGQQVTLRCSPKSGHDTVSWYQQALGQGPQFIFQYYEEEERQRGNFPDRFSGHQFPNYSSELNVNALLLGDSALYLCASNGNPNNEQFFGPGTRLTVL.

Comment on this clone: Other DNA sequences in this specimen translate into the identical CDR3. The chain joins TRBV7-2 to TRBJ1-2, with 7 positions matching TRBD1. In germline, CDR1 is SGHTA, CDR2 FQGNSA. The CDR3 has 13 amino acids. Losses at the gene ends were 5 bases for V and 2 bases for J; bases not matched to a gene: 2. The CDR3 here is CASSLQGNYGYTF. The CDR3, as DNA: TGTGCCAGCAGCCTACAGGGGAACTATGGCTACACCTTC.

This chain joins TRBV6-5 and TRBJ1-5; weak D call: TRBD1 (5 bases). Germline values: CDR1 MNHEY, CDR2 SVGAGI. The CDR3 is made up of 14 amino acids. Trimming stripped 6 bases from V and 4 bases from J, with 13 bases between. CDR3 residues: CASRRGEGNQPQHF. In nucleotides, the CDR3 is TGTGCCAGCAGGCGAGGGGAGGGAAATCAGCCCCAGCATTTT.

The rearrangement joins TRBV7-2 to TRBJ2-7; the D is unclear. V was pared by 1 base and J by 0 bases, with 10 bases between. CDR1 SGHTA and CDR2 FQGNSA come from the germline V gene. This CDR3 contains 15 residues. CDR3: CASSLGTASSYEQYF. CDR3 in DNA: TGTGCCAGCAGCTTAGGGACGGCTAGCTCCTACGAGCAGTACTTC.

The chain employs TRBV20-1 and TRBJ1-2; D uncertain. Germline V CDR1 and CDR2: DFQATT, SNEGSKA (reference sequence). The CDR3 has 11 amino acids. The germline V and J ends were trimmed by 5 bases and 4 bases, with 8 bases remaining between them. CDR3 in DNA: TGCAGTGCTGACGCAATCTATGGCTACACCTTC. Translated, it gives CSADAIYGYTF.

V is TRBV9 and J is TRBJ1-2; TRBD1 is a possible D gene (6 bases). CDR3 length: 14 amino acids. CDR1 and CDR2 from the germline V gene are SGDLS and YYNGEE. Deletions cut 6 bases from V and 4 bases from J, with 16 bases between. In DNA, the CDR3 is TGTGCCAGCACCCTACAGCCAGGGGCCTATGGCTACACCTTC. Amino acid sequence: CASTLQPGAYGYTF.

The gene calls are TRBV2 and TRBJ1-2; TRBD1 is a possible D gene (5 bases). The V and J ends lost 4 bases and 0 bases respectively, with 9 bases between them. This CDR3 spans 14 amino acids. Germline loops: CDR1 SNHLY, CDR2 FYNNEI. The CDR3 here is CASSGDGTNYGYTF. In DNA form, the CDR3 reads TGTGCCAGCAGTGGGGACGGCACTAACTATGGCTACACCTTC. Complete variable domain (other parts from reference TRBV2 and TRBJ1-2): EPEVTQTPSHQVTQMGQEVILRCVPISNHLYFYWYRQILGQKVEFLVSFYNNEISEKSEIFDDQFSVERPDGSNFTLKIRSTKLEDSAMYFCASSGDGTNYGYTFGSGTRLTVV.

The chain combines TRBV6-5 with TRBJ1-1; TRBD1 matches 7 bases. The CDR3 sequence is 12 residues long. Trimming took 3 bases from V and 6 from J; bases not matched to a gene: 1. Per germline, CDR1 MNHEY and CDR2 SVGAGI. The DNA for the CDR3 is TGTGCCAGCAGTTATGGGACAGCTGAAGCTTTCTTT. The encoded protein is CASSYGTAEAFF.

The rearrangement uses TRBV4-1 and TRBJ2-2; D perhaps matches TRBD2 (6 bases). From germline, CDR1 is MGHRA and CDR2 YSYEKL. The CDR3 totals 14 residues. V lost 0 bases and J lost 5, with 7 bases in between. The CDR3, as DNA: TGCGCCAGCAGCCAAGATCGGGGGACCGGGGAGCTGTTTTTT. Translation gives CASSQDRGTGELFF.

The chain links TRBV28 to TRBJ1-5; no clear D gene. Trimming removed 8 bases at V and 5 bases at J, with 10 bases between. From germline, CDR1 is MDHEN and CDR2 SYDVKM. The length of the CDR3 is 12 residues. The CDR3, as DNA: TGTGCCAGCGCACAACAGTATCAGCCCCAGCATTTT. Its translation is CASAQQYQPQHF.

The chain links TRBV2 to TRBJ2-7, with D maybe TRBD1 (5 bases). The CDR3 consists of 16 residues. V was cut by 0 bases and J by 3 bases, with 15 bases left in between. Germline CDR1 and CDR2: SNHLY and FYNNEI. DNA of the CDR3: TGTGCCAGCAGTGAAGCGCGGCAGGGCCTGGTCTACGAGCAGTACTTC. This gives the protein CASSEARQGLVYEQYF. Variable domain in full (rest from reference TRBV2 and TRBJ2-7): EPEVTQTPSHQVTQMGQEVILRCVPISNHLYFYWYRQILGQKVEFLVSFYNNEISEKSEIFDDQFSVERPDGSNFTLKIRSTKLEDSAMYFCASSEARQGLVYEQYFGPGTRLTVT.

This chain joins TRBV2 and TRBJ1-2; D remains unclear. The ends were cut back, 2 bases at V and 0 bases at J, with 4 bases in the middle. In germline, CDR1 is SNHLY, CDR2 FYNNEI. The CDR3 has 13 amino acids. This CDR3 reads CASSELTNYGYTF. Here the CDR3 DNA reads TGTGCCAGCAGTGAATTAACTAACTATGGCTACACCTTC.

DNA for the CDR3: TGTGCCAGCAGTCTCTTCCCCCCGACTTCCCGGGGGAACACTGAAGCTTTCTTT. Its translation: CASSLFPPTSRGNTEAFF. The rearrangement uses TRBV27 and TRBJ1-1; D is unresolved. Trimming cost V 5 bases and J 1 base, with 23 bases left between them. The CDR3 has 18 residues. Germline V lookup: CDR1 MNHEY, CDR2 SMNVEV (reference sequence).

The chain combines TRBV7-2 with TRBJ2-7; TRBD1 might be the D (5 bases). Trimming cost V 5 bases and J 4 bases, with 9 bases left between them. The germline gives CDR1 SGHTA, CDR2 FQGNSA. The CDR3 sequence is 12 residues long. CDR3 sequence: CASSHDSYEQYF. DNA of the CDR3: TGTGCCAGCAGCCACGACAGTTACGAGCAGTACTTC. Full variable domain (outside the CDR3, taken from reference TRBV7-2 and TRBJ2-7): GAGVSQSPSNKVTEKGKDVELRCDPISGHTALYWYRQSLGQGLEFLIYFQGNSAPDKSGLPSDRFSAERTGGSVSTLTIQRTQQEDSAVYLCASSHDSYEQYFGPGTRLTVT.

In its sample, this clone was seen once. V is TRBV11-2 and J is TRBJ1-4, with D possibly being TRBD1 (6 bases). The germline CDR1 and CDR2 sequences are SGHAT and FQNNGV. V lost 3 bases, J lost 3 bases, and 17 bases lay in between. CDR3 length equals 17 residues. CDR3 region: CASSFEYRGRSNEKLFF. CDR3 nucleotide sequence: TGTGCCAGCAGCTTTGAGTACCGGGGGCGGTCTAATGAAAAACTGTTTTTT. Combining the CDR3 with reference TRBV11-2 and TRBJ1-4 gives the whole variable domain EAGVAQSPRYKIIEKRQSVAFWCNPISGHATLYWYQQILGQGPKLLIQFQNNGVVDDSQLPKDRFSAERLKGVDSTLKIQPAKLEDSAVYLCASSFEYRGRSNEKLFFGSGTQLSVL.

This clone was picked up one time. This chain uses TRBV7-2 with TRBJ2-7, with 10 bases fitting TRBD2. The V and J ends lost 3 bases and 2 bases, in that order; junction bases with no gene match: 4. This CDR3 is 15 amino acids long. Germline values: CDR1 SGHTA, CDR2 FQGNSA. CDR3 DNA: TGTGCCAGCAGCTTTTCACTAGCGGGACCCTACGAGCAGTACTTC. Translation: CASSFSLAGPYEQYF.

This rearrangement joins TRBV6-1 to TRBJ2-1; D not certain. The CDR3 has 12 residues. V was clipped by 2 bases and J by 9 bases, with 8 bases between them. Germline values: CDR1 MNHNS, CDR2 SASEGT. CDR3 nucleotides: TGTGCCAGCAGTGAATTTTCGGCTGAGCAGTTCTTC. Amino acid sequence: CASSEFSAEQFF.

The genes are TRBV27 and TRBJ1-5; D might be TRBD1 (5 bases). Trimming stripped 3 bases from V and 4 bases from J, with 10 bases between. The CDR3 spans 14 residues. CDR1 and CDR2 from the germline V gene are MNHEY and SMNVEV (reference sequence). CDR3 residues: CASSLAGRNQPQHF. In nucleotides, the CDR3 is TGTGCCAGCAGTTTGGCAGGGCGTAATCAGCCCCAGCATTTT.

The chain has TRBV28 and TRBJ1-1, with D hard to call. Germline assignment: CDR1 MDHEN and CDR2 SYDVKM. V dropped 5 bases and J dropped 5 bases, with 12 bases sitting between them. The CDR3 spans 13 residues. The CDR3 sequence is CASSTVVGTEAFF. DNA of the CDR3: TGTGCCAGCAGTACCGTAGTAGGGACTGAAGCTTTCTTT.

This rearrangement joins TRBV29-1 to TRBJ1-2, with 10 bases matching TRBD1. Germline CDR1 and CDR2: SQVTM and ANQGSEA. The CDR3 sequence is 13 residues long. Unmatched junction bases numbered 1, after V lost 6 bases and J lost 0 bases. CDR3 protein: CSVGTGANYGYTF. The CDR3 DNA reads as TGCAGCGTGGGGACAGGGGCTAACTATGGCTACACCTTC.

This chain connects TRBV27 to TRBJ1-4, with 9 bases aligning to TRBD1. Germline CDR1 is MNHEY and CDR2 is SMNVEV (reference sequence). CDR3 length equals 14 residues. V lost 6 bases, J lost 5 bases, and 4 bases stayed unmatched. The DNA for the CDR3 is TGTGCCAGCAGACTGGACAGGGGAAATGAAAAACTGTTTTTT. Amino acids: CASRLDRGNEKLFF.